Below, 20 T cell receptor beta chains from the same sample are listed, as sequenced in a study of cytomegalovirus exposure and HLA in healthy donors. The study ran its PCR with 60 Vbeta and 13 Jbeta primers. The assay was immunoSEQ multiplex PCR, and TCRdb's table has in-frame clones only and misses some. This table holds some 150,000 clones, 77% found once. Material for sequencing was PBMCs. The receptor set was obtained from a male donor in good health and CMV-seronegative.

CDR3 sequence: CRGDRNTEAFF. The CDR3 DNA is TGCAGGGGGGACAGAAACACTGAAGCTTTCTTT. V is TRBV29-1 and J is TRBJ1-1; TRBD1 aligns across 7 bases. This CDR3 region has 11 residues. Germline V gene sequence: CDR1 SQVTM, CDR2 ANQGSEA.

In its sample, this clone was seen once. The gene calls are TRBV4-1 and TRBJ1-4; 9 nucleotides match TRBD1. The CDR3 extends over 16 amino acids. Losses at the gene ends were 4 bases for V and 4 bases for J; bases not matched to a gene: 7. Germline CDR1 is MGHRA and CDR2 is YSYEKL. CDR3 sequence reads: CASSRDRVKGNEKLFF. The CDR3 DNA reads TGCGCCAGCAGCCGGGACAGGGTTAAGGGTAATGAAAAACTGTTTTTT.

V usage is TRBV7-8 and J usage is TRBJ2-2; D possibly corresponds to TRBD1 (7 bases). Germline V gene lookup returns CDR1 SGHVS and CDR2 FQNEAQ. The CDR3 loop spans 16 amino acids. V lost 4 bases and J lost 3, with 15 bases in between. CDR3 DNA: TGTGCCAGCAGCTCCCCAGGGGGGACACACACCGGGGAGCTGTTTTTT. Translated: CASSSPGGTHTGELFF.

The chain recombines TRBV25-1 with TRBJ1-2, with D possibly being TRBD1 (6 bases). V was pared by 3 bases and J by 8 bases, with 16 bases between. CDR3 length equals 14 residues. The germline gives CDR1 MGHDK, CDR2 SYGVNS. The DNA of the CDR3 is TGTGCCAGCAGTGAGGGGGCGGTACCGGGGGGCTACACCTTC. Its protein is CASSEGAVPGGYTF.

The chain has TRBV5-1 and TRBJ1-2, with 7 bases matching TRBD1. This CDR3 has 16 residues. With V trimmed by 3 bases and J by 1 base, 9 bases remained unmatched. The V gene's germline CDR1 is SGHRS and CDR2 YFSETQ. CDR3 DNA: TGCGCCAGCAGCTCCTTAGGTGGGACAGTTAACTATGGCTACACCTTC. The encoded protein is CASSSLGGTVNYGYTF.

The gene calls are TRBV6-1 and TRBJ1-1, with 8 bases fitting TRBD1. The germline gives CDR1 MNHNS, CDR2 SASEGT. This CDR3 contains 15 residues. With V trimmed by 4 bases and J by 4 bases, 8 bases remained unmatched. CDR3 DNA: TGTGCCAGCAGTGTAGGACAGGGCTTGGGCACTGAAGCTTTCTTT. Protein: CASSVGQGLGTEAFF.

The genes are TRBV9 and TRBJ1-1, with TRBD1 as a possible D gene (6 bases). Germline lookup yields CDR1 SGDLS and CDR2 YYNGEE. This CDR3 is built from 15 residues. The ends were cut back, 4 bases at V and 1 base at J, with 14 bases in the middle. The CDR3 region is CASSTRQEQNTEAFF. The CDR3 bases are TGTGCCAGCAGCACTAGACAGGAGCAGAACACTGAAGCTTTCTTT. The full variable domain, its missing parts supplied by reference TRBV9 and TRBJ1-1, is DSGVTQTPKHLITATGQRVTLRCSPRSGDLSVYWYQQSLDQGLQFLIQYYNGEERAKGNILERFSAQQFPDLHSELNLSSLELGDSALYFCASSTRQEQNTEAFFGQGTRLTVV.

The rearrangement uses TRBV9 and TRBJ2-5; tentatively, D is TRBD1 (5 bases). The germline CDR1 and CDR2 sequences are SGDLS and YYNGEE. The CDR3 totals 13 residues. Between the trimmed V and J ends, which lost 0 bases and 2 bases, there was a span of 5 bases. This CDR3 reads CASSVGQQETQYF. The CDR3 coding sequence is TGTGCCAGCAGCGTAGGACAGCAAGAGACCCAGTACTTC.

The chain joins TRBV4-1 to TRBJ2-7; 9 bases agree with TRBD1. Unmatched junction bases numbered 10, after V lost 0 bases and J lost 4 bases. CDR1 and CDR2 (germline): MGHRA, YSYEKL. This CDR3 contains 17 residues. CDR3 sequence (DNA): TGCGCCAGCAGCCAAGATACGTGGGGACAGGGAATGTACGAGCAGTACTTC. The encoded protein is CASSQDTWGQGMYEQYF.

The rearrangement joins TRBV6-6 to TRBJ2-3, with a tentative D call TRBD2 (5 bases). The CDR3 covers 15 residues. The germline V and J ends were trimmed by 2 bases and 2 bases, with 11 bases remaining between them. Per germline, CDR1 MNHNY and CDR2 SVGAGI (reference sequence). The chain's CDR3 is CASSYQRRTTDTQYF. The DNA for the CDR3 is TGTGCCAGCAGTTACCAGCGGAGAACCACAGATACGCAGTATTTT.

This chain joins TRBV4-1 and TRBJ2-7; 12 bases map to TRBD2. Trimming at V came to 5 bases and at J to 7 bases, leaving 12 bases not matched to a gene. From germline, CDR1 is MGHRA and CDR2 YSYEKL. This CDR3 has 16 residues. The CDR3 loop is CASSKGWTSGTGEQYF. The CDR3, as DNA: TGCGCCAGCAGCAAAGGATGGACTAGCGGGACGGGTGAGCAGTACTTC.

This chain uses TRBV19 with TRBJ2-7; TRBD2 aligns across 9 bases. Germline lookup yields CDR1 LNHDA and CDR2 SQIVND (reference sequence). The CDR3 loop spans 13 amino acids. The J segment lost 7 bases and the V segment lost 5 bases, leaving 6 bases of the junction unmatched. CDR3 DNA: TGTGCCAGTAGTCCCGAGGCGGGGGGGGAGCAGTACTTC. It specifies CASSPEAGGEQYF. Filled out from reference TRBV19 and TRBJ2-7, the complete variable domain reads DGGITQSPKYLFRKEGQNVTLSCEQNLNHDAMYWYRQDPGQGLRLIYYSQIVNDFQKGDIAEGYSVSREKKESFPLTVTSAQKNPTAFYLCASSPEAGGEQYFGPGTRLTVT.

This clone was detected once. The chain is built from TRBV9 and TRBJ2-1, with 9 bases that match TRBD1. The CDR3 runs 15 residues. J gave up 5 bases and V 2 bases, and 5 bases lay outside the gene matches. Germline CDR1 is SGDLS and CDR2 is YYNGEE. The DNA of the CDR3 is TGTGCCAGCAGCGTCCGGGACAGGGAACACAATGAGCAGTTCTTC. This gives the protein CASSVRDREHNEQFF.

This chain connects TRBV30 to TRBJ1-3, with 7 bases identical to TRBD1. CDR1 is GTSNPN, CDR2 SVGIG, per germline (reference sequence). Trimming removed 2 bases from V and 2 bases from J; junction bases left unmatched: 0. The length of the CDR3 is 13 residues. The CDR3 is CAWSTGAGNTIYF. In DNA, the CDR3 is TGTGCCTGGAGTACAGGGGCTGGAAACACCATATATTTT.

This rearrangement joins TRBV12-5 to TRBJ1-5; 7 bases match TRBD1. V dropped 1 base and J dropped 5; count of bases not matched to a gene: 14. The V gene's germline CDR1 is LGHNT and CDR2 FRNRAP. The CDR3 totals 18 residues. CDR3 protein: CASGLDIKSGQLDQPQHF. CDR3 DNA: TGTGCTAGTGGTTTGGATATAAAATCGGGACAGCTGGATCAGCCCCAGCATTTT.

The chain has TRBV6-6 and TRBJ1-1; 8 nucleotides line up with TRBD1. V lost 5 bases to trimming and J lost 1 base; unmatched junction nucleotides: 6. The length of the CDR3 is 15 residues. Germline V gene sequence: CDR1 MNHNY, CDR2 SVGAGI (reference sequence). DNA of the CDR3: TGTGCCAGCAGTCCAGGGGGCGCCGGGAACACTGAAGCTTTCTTT. Translation gives CASSPGGAGNTEAFF.

This chain links TRBV6-6 with TRBJ1-3; D uncertain. The CDR3 spans 12 residues. Germline V gives CDR1 MNHNY, CDR2 SVGAGI (reference sequence). Trimming took off 5 bases at V and 3 bases at J, with 5 bases between the two ends. The CDR3 spells CASSPHGNTIYF. CDR3 DNA: TGTGCCAGCAGTCCCCATGGAAACACCATATATTTT.

The gene calls are TRBV7-9 and TRBJ2-3; D is possibly TRBD2 (5 bases). Germline CDR1 and CDR2: SEHNR and FQNEAQ (reference sequence). Trimming took off 5 bases at V and 4 bases at J, with 19 bases between the two ends. The CDR3 has 16 amino acids. The CDR3 reads CASSLLLGVGADTQYF. In nucleotides, the CDR3 is TGTGCCAGCAGCCTTTTACTTGGGGTCGGGGCAGATACGCAGTATTTT.

The rearrangement joins TRBV29-1 to TRBJ1-1; possibly TRBD1 for D (6 bases). Germline CDR1 SQVTM, CDR2 ANQGSEA. V was clipped by 7 bases and J by 5 bases, with 23 bases between them. This CDR3 spans 15 amino acids. The CDR3 nucleotides are TGCAGCGCTCCAGCGGGGGGCGCCCATGGAACTGAAGCTTTCTTT. Amino acid sequence: CSAPAGGAHGTEAFF. The entire variable domain, with the rest obtained from reference TRBV29-1 and TRBJ1-1, is as follows: SAVISQKPSRDICQRGTSLTIQCQVDSQVTMMFWYRQQPGQSLTLIATANQGSEATYESGFVIDKFPISRPNLTFSTLTVSNMSPEDSSIYLCSAPAGGAHGTEAFFGQGTRLTVV.

This clone is labeled medium-sized. The identical CDR3 is also encoded by other nucleotide sequences in the sample. The chain combines TRBV2 with TRBJ1-2; D gene ambiguous. V was trimmed by 2 bases and J by 0 bases, leaving 19 bases between them. Per the germline V gene, CDR1 is SNHLY and CDR2 is FYNNEI. This CDR3 spans 18 amino acids. CDR3 nucleotides: TGTGCCAGCAGTGAAAAGGGCCCTAGTACACTAGCTAACTATGGCTACACCTTC. It encodes CASSEKGPSTLANYGYTF. Using reference TRBV2 and TRBJ1-2 for the parts outside the CDR3, the full variable domain is EPEVTQTPSHQVTQMGQEVILRCVPISNHLYFYWYRQILGQKVEFLVSFYNNEISEKSEIFDDQFSVERPDGSNFTLKIRSTKLEDSAMYFCASSEKGPSTLANYGYTFGSGTRLTVV.